This TCR beta chain was documented in a study of shared T cell receptors in the human thymus. Assay: immunoSEQ multiplex PCR; the TCRdb copy retains only in-frame clones and omits some. Among around 65,000 clones listed, about 95% were seen once. The CDR3 totals 15 residues. Trimming cost V 3 bases and J 5 bases, with 16 bases left between them. Germline-derived CDR1 and CDR2 are MGHRA and YSYEKL. The sequencing sample was made of thymocytes. The origin of this receptor is a human donor. The V call is TRBV4-1, the J call TRBJ2-5, with TRBD2 as a possible D gene (5 bases). In DNA form, the CDR3 reads TGCGCCAGCAGCCAGGCAGGAGGAGAGGCGGAGACCCAGTACTTC. This sequence encodes CASSQAGGEAETQYF.